A selection of T cell receptor delta chains follows, all from one sample in a study of Vδ1+ human thymocytes. TCRdb used CATT to re-call clones from the multiplex PCR reads. The table shows tens of thousands of delta-chain clones, with over 7% occurring only once. Sequencing used Vdelta1+ gamma-delta thymocytes from the thymus. The receptors originated from a child younger than two who had congenital heart surgery. Each CDR3 is given without its conserved first and last residue. A D gene is named only where the DNA matches it firmly.

D gene	J gene	V gene	CDR3 protein
TRDD3	TRDJ1	TRDV1	ALGGLLNCGGQYTDKLI
-	TRDJ1	TRDV1	ALGELPSSVYTDKLI
TRDD3	TRDJ1	TRDV1	ALYLLGDTDKLI
-	TRDJ1	TRDV1	ALGEQGAGGRTYTDKLI
-	TRDJ1	TRDV1	ALGDQVGGLGVGTDKLI
TRDD3	TRDJ1	TRDV1	ALGEPLLGDTDKLI
TRDD3	TRDJ1	TRDV1	ALGELPSSLLGDTPYTDKLI
-	TRDJ1	TRDV1	ALGERIRVGPGPDKLI
-	TRDJ1	TRDV1	ALGELGSPNWKLI
-	TRDJ1	TRDV1	ALGERRLGPTTDKLI
TRDD3	TRDJ1	TRDV2	ACDTELLGVKLI
-	TRDJ1	TRDV1	ALGGHGDPLDKLI
-	TRDJ1	TRDV1	ALGWRHGLPAGLI
TRDD3	TRDJ1	TRDV1	ALGVQASGELGDTDKLI
TRDD3	TRDJ1	TRDV1	ALGELHSGKLGEYTDKLI
-	TRDJ1	TRDV1	ALGEASFLRKLI
TRDD3	TRDJ3	TRDV2	ACDTCCTGGSVRSWDTRQMF
-	TRDJ1	TRDV1	ALGEERTRKLI
-	TRDJ1	TRAV29/DV5	SVLLCSKRYPGDSGNHTDKLI
-	TRDJ1	TRDV1	ALGELVAGAPYTDKLI
TRDD2	TRDJ1	TRDV1	ALGELGLPTYEGTDKLI
-	TRDJ2	TRDV1	ALGLAFLRTGGPLTAQLF
TRDD3	TRDJ1	TRAV29/DV5	AARIFPSHWGIYKSTDKLI
TRDD3	TRDJ1	TRDV1	ALGGLFRGILRVTDKLI
TRDD3	TRDJ1	TRDV2	ACDLLGDTSNTDKLI
TRDD3	TRDJ1	TRDV2	ACDLGGGIHEYTDKLI
TRDD3	TRDJ1	TRDV1	ALGELNPYERDTRADKLI
-	TRDJ1	TRDV1	ALGELSPLAYTDKLI
TRDD2	TRDJ1	TRDV1	ALGVATFLPGGYTDKLI
TRDD3	TRDJ1	TRDV1	ALGEINPDWGIVGYTDKLI
TRDD3	TRDJ1	TRDV1	ALGAYWGPTDKLI
-	TRDJ1	TRDV1	ALGEVFYPDKLI
TRDD3	TRDJ1	TRDV2	ACERADFAEDWGINSTDKLI
TRDD3	TRDJ1	TRDV1	ALGELGRCSYWGIGHTDKLI
TRDD3	TRDJ1	TRDV1	ALGESYFGPYWGIRYTDKLI
TRDD3	TRDJ1	TRDV1	ALGEMGDIGRDTDKLI
TRDD3	TRDJ1	TRDV1	ALGAILRLGGGDTGYTDKLI
TRDD3	TRDJ1	TRDV1	ALGELPSRTGGPTDKLI
TRDD3	TRDJ2	TRDV1	ALGEGYWGIRSTAQLF
TRDD3	TRDJ1	TRDV1	ALGTLLGDTPRADKLI
TRDD3	TRDJ1	TRDV1	ALGELFPRPLTGGYAPDKLI
TRDD3	TRDJ1	TRDV1	ALGELLGGYTDKLI
TRDD3	TRDJ1	TRDV1	ALGDASGWGIRRTDKLI
-	TRDJ1	TRDV1	ALGAEAPRYTDKLI
-	TRDJ1	TRDV1	ALVWETLHTDKLI
TRDD3	TRDJ1	TRDV1	ALGELGLFTGGCTDKLI
TRDD3	TRDJ1	TRDV1	ALGEPSWGTYTDKLI
TRDD3	TRDJ1	TRDV1	ALAPGEDWGTYTDKLI
TRDD2	TRDJ1	TRDV1	ALGELSYVVPDTDKLI
TRDD3	TRDJ1	TRDV1	ALGGPSPGGYADTDKLI
TRDD3	TRDJ1	TRDV1	ALGEWVLGAAREQYTDKLI
-	TRDJ1	TRDV1	ALGEIDPYTDKLI
TRDD3	TRDJ1	TRDV1	ALGEHTFLRPQYWGIRDKLI
-	TRDJ1	TRDV1	ALGEQPSQSAYTDKLI
-	TRDJ1	TRDV1	ALGELAYRGWDTDKLI
TRDD3	TRDJ1	TRDV1	ALGVDGILDGDKLI
-	TRDJ1	TRDV1	ALGELDPGYTDKLI